This T cell receptor (beta chain) was obtained from a study of cytomegalovirus exposure and HLA in healthy donors. Study-wide points: An analysis was carried out later, and it reportedly showed fewer N-insertions in an Asian-associated ancestry cluster than the approximately 660-donor mean. Among TCR beta chains, those listed as cytomegalovirus-associated numbered some 170.

Trimming removed 5 bases from V and 10 bases from J; junction bases left unmatched: 15. The CDR3 loop spans 15 amino acids. Germline V lookup: CDR1 MNHEY, CDR2 SVGAGI. As for this clone: What it binds is unknown.

Primers included in the PCR were 60 Vbeta and 13 Jbeta primers. Sequencing used immunoSEQ multiplex PCR; TCRdb keeps in-frame clones, though not all of them. The sample lists 100,000 to 130,000 clones, roughly four fifths occurring once. This clonotype was obtained from a man between 18 and 29 years old in good health and CMV-seronegative. V usage is TRBV6-5 and J usage is TRBJ1-2; 8 positions agree with TRBD1. The sequencing input was PBMCs. The CDR3 is CASSGSAGGIEDYTF. CDR3 DNA sequence: TGTGCCAGCAGTGGCTCGGCAGGGGGCATTGAGGACTACACCTTC.